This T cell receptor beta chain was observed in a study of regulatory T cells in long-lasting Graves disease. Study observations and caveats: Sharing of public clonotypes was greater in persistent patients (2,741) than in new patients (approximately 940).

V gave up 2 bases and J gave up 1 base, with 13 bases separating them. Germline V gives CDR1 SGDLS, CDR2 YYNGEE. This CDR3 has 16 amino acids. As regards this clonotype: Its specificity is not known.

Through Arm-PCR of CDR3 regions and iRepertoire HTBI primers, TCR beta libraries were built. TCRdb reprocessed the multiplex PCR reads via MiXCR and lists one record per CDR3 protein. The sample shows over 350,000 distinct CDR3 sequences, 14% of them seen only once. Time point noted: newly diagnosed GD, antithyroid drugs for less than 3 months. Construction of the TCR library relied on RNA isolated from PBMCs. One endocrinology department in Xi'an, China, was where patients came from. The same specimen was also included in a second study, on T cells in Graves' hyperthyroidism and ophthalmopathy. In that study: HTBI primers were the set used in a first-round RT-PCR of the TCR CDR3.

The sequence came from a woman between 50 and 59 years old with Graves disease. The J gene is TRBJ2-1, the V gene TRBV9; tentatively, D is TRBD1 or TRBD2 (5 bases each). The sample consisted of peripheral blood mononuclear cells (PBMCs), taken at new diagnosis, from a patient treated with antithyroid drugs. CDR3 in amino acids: CASSVSGTDSYNEQFF. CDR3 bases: TGTGCCAGCAGCGTCTCCGGGACGGATTCCTACAATGAGCAGTTCTTC.